The clone carrying this T cell receptor beta chain was seen a handful of times. Its matching antigen is unknown. PBMC-derived CD4+ and CD8+ T cells were sorted. The CDR3 runs 14 residues. V shed 3 bases and J 4 bases; nucleotides not matched to a gene: 4. In germline, CDR1 is GTSNPN, CDR2 SVGIG (reference sequence). The entry originates in a study of CD8+ T cells in alopecia areata. Study-wide points: Sequenced scalp T cells also include alphabeta T cells resident in normal skin.

RNA was extracted and reverse transcribed into cDNA as the sequencing template. The repertoire was sequenced with immunoSEQ multiplex PCR; TCRdb's copy has only in-frame clones and lacks some. This table holds about 150,000 clones, more than 75% found once. J is TRBJ2-3 and V is TRBV30; 10 nucleotides line up with TRBD2. The sequence was collected from a human donor with alopecia areata. The sequenced sample was CD8+ T cells sorted from blood, obtained at week 0. The CDR3 protein is CAWRVGLAADTQYF. Here the CDR3 DNA reads TGTGCCTGGAGAGTCGGACTAGCGGCAGATACGCAGTATTTT.